A single T cell receptor beta chain is shown here with its context. It has no known antigen specificity. No much larger clone exists at a distance of one base, and base qualities are not known. A distance of 14 bases separates the germline ends of V and J, which lose 8 bases and 0 bases respectively. The CDR3 starts with the cysteine, ends with the phenylalanine, and has 15 residues. The DNA shown is the 45-base CDR3, in frame from base 1. The CDR3 regions of human TCRbeta chains were analyzed by immunosequencing. The authors' analysis ran thus. Repertoire TCRs were checked for matches against a reference library of SARS-CoV-2-specific TCRs that had been generated using the MIRA antigen-specificity platform. Breadth meant the fraction of unique TCRs that were SARS-CoV-2-associated, whereas depth meant the fraction of total T cells that were SARS-CoV-2-associated. Using the MIRA data, each spike-specific TCR was mapped to the spike region that the TCR reacts to and placed in a CD4 or CD8 class. Log10-transformed breadth and depth values were compared by one-way ANOVA with Sidak's multiple comparisons tests. The clones in this table, taken by TCRdb from immuneACCESS, are in-frame only. Not every clone is retained; where verified, under half of the shortfall comes from an unresolved V gene, and the cause of the rest is unknown. V and J calls and clone size are as listed in that table; D and trimming were resolved from the DNA. This sample has 130,000 or so clones in its table, and 88% of those were observed once. Clones ranked in the top ten supply 5% to 7% of the sample.

The sample comes from a study of T cell responses to AZD1222 COVID-19 vaccine (dated by TCRdb to the early 2020s). For the study in its entirety: A total of 233 trial participants underwent TCR sequencing, of whom some 210 received two doses of AZD1222 and about 26 received two doses of the MenACWY control vaccine. Trial participants were enrolled by age into 18-55, 56-69 and 70-plus year subgroups, with about 150, 28 and 57 TCR-sequenced participants respectively.

The intended sense of this specimen's time point label: about 28 days (+/-7) after the second vaccine dose. AZD1222 recipients with second doses at about 4 weeks or about 12 weeks were pooled, because spike-specific TCR depth and breadth did not differ between schedules. The vaccinee samples were drawn from two UK trials, COV001 and COV002, one of which was a single-blind randomized controlled phase 2/3 trial testing AZD1222 (ChAdOx1 nCoV-19) in healthy adults. Trial participant PBMC samples were collected at day 0 and day 28 after the second dose for TCRbeta chain sequencing. Summary of the overall study and its limitations: Participants were mostly white British, with more females than males. The authors suggested clonal diversity may have been underestimated. Because no samples from the day 14 peak response were available, repertoires could be characterized only after the peak T cell response. Conclusions about previously exposed vaccinees are limited, since just six AZD1222 recipients were seropositive for SARS-CoV-2 at baseline. CD4 TCRs associated with the vaccine covered the entire spike protein, and the dominant responses were in regions 160-218 and 743-854. A significant rise in spike-specific TCR breadth and depth was observed after two AZD1222 doses relative to day 0 and relative to MenACWY recipients. Reportedly, almost half of the unique spike-specific TCRs recognized epitopes lying outside the regions that are mutated in the B.1.351 and B.1.1.7 variants. In the small 56-69-year group, the increase in depth fell short of significance, most likely because of low power.

This clonotype was sampled from an adult who received the AZD1222 COVID-19 vaccine. The sample was peripheral blood, taken 28 days after the second AZD1222 dose. The chain was built from TRBV23-1 and TRBJ1-5; D gene: possibly TRBD1, on 5 matching bases. TRBV23-1 falls under the ORF class, with uncertain function. The CDR3 is CASGGGPYSNQPQHF. The nucleotides are TGCGCCAGCGGGGGAGGGCCTTATAGCAATCAGCCCCAGCATTTT.